Listed below are T cell receptor beta chains from one sample, sequenced in a study of blood T cell repertoires in COVID-19. The assay was immunoSEQ multiplex PCR, and TCRdb's table has in-frame clones only and misses some. The sample contains fewer than 300,000 clones, approximately 83% of which appear only once. Material for sequencing was peripheral blood. The receptors come from a woman aged 45-60 years who had recovered from COVID-19. Both conserved end residues are trimmed from each CDR3. Size tells how often a clone was seen (once, few, many) or the class of an expanded clone, and some rows leave it out.

v_gene,abundance,j_gene,CDR3aa
TRBV28,NA,TRBJ2-7,ASLAGGSYEQY
TRBV18,NA,TRBJ2-3,ASSAMTSGSSDTQY
TRBV2,NA,TRBJ2-3,ASSKRGQGITDTQY
TRBV10-3,NA,TRBJ2-7,ATNPGQGGGSAYEQY
TRBV11-2,NA,TRBJ2-2,ASSHRANTGELF
TRBV19,NA,TRBJ2-7,ASSSPSSGRGDEQY
TRBV3-1/TRBV3-2,NA,TRBJ1-3,ASSQGGGGNTIY
TRBV3-1/TRBV3-2,NA,TRBJ2-5,ASSQVWGEETQY
TRBV28,many,TRBJ2-7,ASAPQGSYEQY
TRBV24-1,NA,TRBJ1-5,ATSDRQGSSNQPQH
TRBV7-2,NA,TRBJ2-3,ASSLSATSTDTQY
TRBV5-6,NA,TRBJ1-6,ASSRQVNSPLH
TRBV12-3/TRBV12-4,NA,TRBJ2-7,ASSPSGNYEQY
TRBV7-9,NA,TRBJ1-1,APGGNTEAF
TRBV3-1/TRBV3-2,NA,TRBJ1-2,ASSSTGAQGGYT
TRBV6-1,once,TRBJ1-3,ASSEGRDTPT
TRBV6-1,NA,TRBJ2-7,ASSDPGRGSYEQY
TRBV2,NA,TRBJ2-3,ASSALAGGPSTDTQY
TRBV7-2,NA,TRBJ1-2,ASSSPDGRRYGYT
TRBV5-1,NA,TRBJ2-7,ASSLEAASYEQY
TRBV5-1,few,TRBJ2-1,ASRRSGGAPNEQF
TRBV7-6,NA,TRBJ2-5,ASSLVGREGGKTQY
TRBV9,NA,TRBJ1-2,ASSVTTGNYGYT
TRBV19,few,TRBJ1-6,ASSAKTGDNSPLH
TRBV12-3/TRBV12-4,NA,TRBJ2-7,ASSTGTAEEQY
TRBV6-2/TRBV6-3,NA,TRBJ1-2,ASSFRQGQGGYT
TRBV27,NA,TRBJ2-1,ASSFAAERGGQF
TRBV7-2,NA,TRBJ1-1,ASSLVSGANTEAF
TRBV3-1/TRBV3-2,NA,TRBJ2-1,ASSQDPDYNEQF
TRBV5-1,NA,TRBJ2-2,ASSTSGGAVYTGELF
TRBV21-1,NA,TRBJ2-2,LGGGADGELF
TRBV2,NA,TRBJ1-1,ASSVLAGGTEAF
TRBV6-2/TRBV6-3,NA,TRBJ2-3,ASSARLRGVKDTQY
TRBV6-1,NA,TRBJ2-5,ASSEVSGGRETQY
TRBV6-5,once,TRBJ1-4,ASSRGQANEKLF
TRBV3-1/TRBV3-2,few,TRBJ1-3,ASSLQGEDTIY
TRBV16,NA,TRBJ1-2,ASSRRDYGYT
TRBV5-6,NA,TRBJ1-5,ASSLKGTGGHQPQH
TRBV6-2/TRBV6-3,NA,TRBJ2-1,ASSYSSYNEQF
TRBV29-1,NA,TRBJ1-1,SVETGKNTEAF
TRBV30,NA,TRBJ1-2,AWRKGFYT
TRBV11-2,NA,TRBJ2-1,ASSSWGGPEQF
TRBV6-6,NA,TRBJ1-2,ASREGMNGYT